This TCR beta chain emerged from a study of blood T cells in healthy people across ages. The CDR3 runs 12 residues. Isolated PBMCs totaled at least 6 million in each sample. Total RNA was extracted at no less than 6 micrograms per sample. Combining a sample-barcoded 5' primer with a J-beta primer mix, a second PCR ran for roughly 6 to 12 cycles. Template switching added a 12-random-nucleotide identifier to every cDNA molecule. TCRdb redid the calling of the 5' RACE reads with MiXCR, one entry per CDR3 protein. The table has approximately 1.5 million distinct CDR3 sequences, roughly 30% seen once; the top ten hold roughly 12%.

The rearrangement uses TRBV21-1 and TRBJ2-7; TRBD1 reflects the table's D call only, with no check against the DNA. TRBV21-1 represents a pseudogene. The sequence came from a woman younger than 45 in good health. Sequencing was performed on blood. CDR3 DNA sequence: TGTGCCAGCCACGCGGACAGCTACGAGCAGTACTTC. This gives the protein CASHADSYEQYF.